This T cell receptor (beta chain) stems from a study of shared clonotypes between healthy human individuals. Notes on the study in general: Rarefaction showed that sequencing of sorted subsets was incomplete (despite large depth). In this cohort, only blood was sampled, and tissue repertoires likely differ.

Germline values: CDR1 MNHGY, CDR2 SAAAGT. Losses at the gene ends were 9 bases for V and 4 bases for J; bases not matched to a gene: 11. The CDR3 length is 14 residues. The data were produced by immunoSEQ multiplex PCR, yet TCRdb's version contains in-frame clones alone and is incomplete. This sample has about 680,000 clones; about 74% occur once, and the top ten carry around 1.6%. Within Nashville, Tennessee resided all donors, each a Caucasian adult. On this clone: Its antigen is unidentified.

The sequenced material came from memory CD4+ T cells sorted from blood. As for subset: CD45RA-negative fraction. The TCR was taken from a woman aged 25 to 45 in good health. The chain is built from TRBV6-8 and TRBJ1-1; 7 bases match TRBD1. This CDR3 reads CARREDRRGTEAFF. The CDR3 bases are TGTGCCAGGAGGGAGGACAGGCGAGGCACTGAAGCTTTCTTT.